One sample yielded the 30 T cell receptor beta chains listed below, sequenced in a study of cytomegalovirus exposure and HLA in healthy donors. Measured with immunoSEQ multiplex PCR; TCRdb has only the in-frame clones, and not every one. This sample has 200,000 to 300,000 clones, with roughly 86% found just once. Input material: PBMCs. The source of these receptors is a woman in her 30s in good health and CMV-seropositive.

This rearrangement joins TRBV9 to TRBJ2-7; 7 bases align to TRBD1. J was trimmed by 0 bases and V by 0 bases; bases with no gene match: 6. CDR3 length: 16 residues. Germline V gene sequence: CDR1 SGDLS, CDR2 YYNGEE. The CDR3 DNA reads TGTGCCAGCAGCGTAGGTGGACAGGCAATCTCCTACGAGCAGTACTTC. It specifies CASSVGGQAISYEQYF.

V gene TRBV6-6 combines with J gene TRBJ2-3, with TRBD2 as a possible D gene (6 bases). The CDR3 is 14 amino acids. Germline CDR1 MNHNY, CDR2 SVGAGI (reference sequence). Trimming took 5 bases from V and 3 from J, leaving 12 bases between them. The CDR3 protein is CASSPGGSTDTQYF. CDR3 nucleotide sequence: TGTGCCAGCAGTCCCGGGGGTAGTACAGATACGCAGTATTTT.

The rearrangement links TRBV6-5 to TRBJ2-3, with a weak D call TRBD1 (6 bases). This CDR3 spans 16 amino acids. V was cut by 0 bases and J by 6 bases, with 16 bases left in between. CDR1 MNHEY and CDR2 SVGAGI come from the germline V gene. The CDR3 here is CASSYSDSSWVDTQYF. The CDR3 DNA sequence: TGTGCCAGCAGTTACTCGGACAGCTCCTGGGTGGATACGCAGTATTTT.

This clone turned up a few times. The J gene is TRBJ1-5, the V gene TRBV27, with TRBD1 matching 9 bases. V trimming: 6 bases; J trimming: 5 bases; junction bases outside the gene matches: 8. Per the germline V gene, CDR1 is MNHEY and CDR2 is SMNVEV (reference sequence). CDR3 length: 15 amino acids. CDR3 protein: CASSLGQGTDQPQHF. CDR3 bases: TGTGCCAGCAGCCTCGGACAGGGGACAGATCAGCCCCAGCATTTT.

The V gene is TRBV19, the J gene TRBJ2-7; 7 bases are shared with TRBD1. The CDR3 is made up of 13 amino acids. After removal of 4 bases from V and 5 bases from J, the junction contained 5 bases not matched to a gene. Germline V gene lookup returns CDR1 LNHDA and CDR2 SQIVND (reference sequence). The CDR3 reads CASSNRGSHEQYF. The CDR3 DNA reads as TGTGCCAGTAGTAACAGGGGATCGCACGAGCAGTACTTC.

In DNA, the CDR3 is TGTGCCAGCAGCCCTAGACTAGCGGGAGTGAATGAGCAGTTCTTC. This encodes CASSPRLAGVNEQFF. The chain joins TRBV7-9 to TRBJ2-1; 12 bases line up with TRBD2. There are 15 residues in the CDR3. With 5 bases clipped from V and 7 bases from J, the junction kept 6 bases outside the gene matches. The germline CDR1 and CDR2 sequences are SEHNR and FQNEAQ (reference sequence).

The chain uses TRBV7-3 and TRBJ1-3; D may be TRBD1 (6 bases). CDR3 length equals 15 residues. V was cut by 6 bases and J by 0 bases, with 12 bases left in between. The germline V gene has CDR1 SGHTA and CDR2 FQGTGA. The CDR3 here is CASSPTGTSGNTIYF. The DNA for the CDR3 is TGTGCCAGCAGTCCTACAGGGACCTCTGGAAACACCATATATTTT.

The chain is built from TRBV4-1 and TRBJ2-2; D is uncertain. The CDR3 is 13 amino acids. The V end was cut by 3 bases, the J end by 8 bases, with 10 bases between. Germline loops: CDR1 MGHRA, CDR2 YSYEKL. The CDR3 protein is CASSQTRLGELFF. The CDR3 bases are TGCGCCAGCAGCCAGACCAGACTTGGGGAGCTGTTTTTT.

The J gene is TRBJ2-7, the V gene TRBV28; 9 bases fit TRBD1. This CDR3 has 16 residues. Germline CDR1 and CDR2: MDHEN and SYDVKM. With V trimmed by 3 bases and J by 5 bases, 11 bases remained unmatched. The CDR3 is CASSFRRGQGRDEQYF. The CDR3 DNA sequence: TGTGCCAGCAGTTTCCGGAGGGGACAGGGCAGGGACGAGCAGTACTTC.

The chain couples TRBV4-1 to TRBJ2-3; D remains ambiguous. The V gene lost 3 bases and the J gene lost 6 bases, with 10 bases spanning the gap. CDR1 and CDR2 (germline): MGHRA, YSYEKL. CDR3 length: 13 residues. The chain's CDR3 is CASSQYLGDTQYF. The CDR3 DNA reads as TGCGCCAGCAGCCAGTATTTGGGCGATACGCAGTATTTT.

J is TRBJ2-6 and V is TRBV7-2; perhaps TRBD2 as D (7 bases). CDR1 is SGHTA, CDR2 FQGNSA, per germline. This CDR3 contains 17 residues. V was shortened by 5 bases and J by 1 base, with 15 bases between the two germline ends. The CDR3 region is CASSQRGATSGANVLTF. DNA of the CDR3: TGTGCCAGCAGCCAACGGGGGGCGACTTCTGGGGCCAACGTCCTGACTTTC.

The chain joins TRBV2 to TRBJ2-1; 11 nucleotides agree with TRBD1. Germline CDR1 reads SNHLY; CDR2 reads FYNNEI. V shed 11 bases and J 5 bases; nucleotides not matched to a gene: 5. This CDR3 is built from 13 residues. CDR3 loop: CAGQGAFHNEQFF. The CDR3 DNA reads TGTGCCGGACAGGGGGCCTTTCACAATGAGCAGTTCTTC. The complete variable domain, with remaining parts taken from reference TRBV2 and TRBJ2-1, reads EPEVTQTPSHQVTQMGQEVILRCVPISNHLYFYWYRQILGQKVEFLVSFYNNEISEKSEIFDDQFSVERPDGSNFTLKIRSTKLEDSAMYFCAGQGAFHNEQFFGPGTRLTVL.

The rearrangement uses TRBV19 and TRBJ2-3; the D is unclear. Germline V gene sequence: CDR1 LNHDA, CDR2 SQIVND (reference sequence). The CDR3 totals 15 residues. The ends were cut back, 0 bases at V and 5 bases at J, with 12 bases in the middle. The CDR3 DNA reads TGTGCCAGTAGTATAGATTTGAGAGGCCGAGATACGCAGTATTTT. Translation gives CASSIDLRGRDTQYF.

This sequence joins TRBV5-1 and TRBJ2-7; 8 bases fit TRBD2. The CDR3 covers 15 residues. The trim removed 0 bases at V and 5 bases at J, leaving 7 bases unmatched. Germline V gene lookup returns CDR1 SGHRS and CDR2 YFSETQ. The chain's CDR3 is CASSLAAGGNDEQYF. CDR3 nucleotide sequence: TGCGCCAGCAGCTTGGCGGCGGGAGGTAATGACGAGCAGTACTTC.

J is TRBJ1-5 and V is TRBV27; maybe TRBD1 (5 bases). The V end lost 3 bases, the J end lost 0 bases, and 15 bases lay between the germline ends. CDR3 size: 17 residues. Germline loops: CDR1 MNHEY, CDR2 SMNVEV (reference sequence). The CDR3 loop reads CASSLRGGGDSNQPQHF. CDR3 DNA: TGTGCCAGCAGTTTGAGAGGCGGGGGGGATAGCAATCAGCCCCAGCATTTT.

Only a few counts were recorded for this clone. The chain employs TRBV19 and TRBJ1-5, with 7 positions matching TRBD1. The CDR3 totals 14 residues. Per the germline V gene, CDR1 is LNHDA and CDR2 is SQIVND (reference sequence). The V and J ends lost 7 bases and 0 bases, in that order; junction bases with no gene match: 3. CDR3 DNA: TGTGCCAGTACACAGGGGTATAGCAATCAGCCCCAGCATTTT. Translating it yields CASTQGYSNQPQHF.

The chain combines TRBV4-1 with TRBJ1-2, with 8 bases identical to TRBD1. The CDR3 sequence is 15 residues long. CDR1 and CDR2 from the germline V gene are MGHRA and YSYEKL. Germline trimming cut 2 bases from V and 3 bases from J; bases unmatched to any gene: 5. CDR3 in amino acids: CASSQPTGVDYGYTF. CDR3 nucleotides: TGCGCCAGCAGCCAACCGACAGGGGTGGACTATGGCTACACCTTC.

The chain has TRBV6-1 and TRBJ1-2, with TRBD1 as a possible D gene (6 bases). V dropped 1 base and J dropped 3 bases, with 12 bases sitting between them. The CDR3 is 15 amino acids. Germline V gene lookup returns CDR1 MNHNS and CDR2 SASEGT. The CDR3 reads CASSEGRGQDYGYTF. DNA of the CDR3: TGTGCCAGCAGTGAAGGTCGGGGACAAGACTATGGCTACACCTTC.

The chain recombines TRBV6-5 with TRBJ2-7, with a weak D call TRBD2 (6 bases). Germline V CDR1 and CDR2: MNHEY, SVGAGI. This CDR3 comprises 12 residues. V was clipped by 6 bases and J by 10 bases, with 16 bases between them. The chain's CDR3 is CASSPAGRSQYF. The CDR3 nucleotides are TGTGCCAGCAGCCCCGCGGGACGTTCACAGTACTTC.

V is TRBV28 and J is TRBJ2-1; TRBD1 matches at 8 bases. This CDR3 contains 15 residues. In germline, CDR1 is MDHEN, CDR2 SYDVKM. Trimming cost V 6 bases and J 4 bases; bases outside gene matches: 8. Here the CDR3 reads CASRRQGSRYNEQFF. In DNA, the CDR3 is TGTGCCAGCAGAAGACAGGGGAGCCGGTACAATGAGCAGTTCTTC.

This clone was counted a single time. The chain has TRBV5-1 and TRBJ2-2, with TRBD2 identical over 8 bases. Germline V gives CDR1 SGHRS, CDR2 YFSETQ. The J segment lost 5 bases and the V segment lost 9 bases, leaving 9 bases of the junction unmatched. This CDR3 is 14 amino acids long. This CDR3 reads CATRLSGITGELFF. The CDR3, as DNA: TGCGCCACCAGGCTTAGCGGGATAACCGGGGAGCTGTTTTTT.

This clone was detected a few times. The sample has other DNA sequences that encode this CDR3 too. This rearrangement joins TRBV4-2 to TRBJ2-2, with 7 bases identical to TRBD1. CDR1 and CDR2 from the germline V gene are LGHNA and YNFKEQ. The CDR3 is made up of 17 amino acids. The trim removed 1 base at V and 1 base at J, leaving 6 bases unmatched. CDR3 nucleotide sequence: TGTGCCAGCAGCCAAGCCTCCTGGGACAGGAACACCGGGGAGCTGTTTTTT. Translation: CASSQASWDRNTGELFF.

The chain is built from TRBV5-1 and TRBJ2-5; TRBD2 matches at 8 bases. The germline CDR1 and CDR2 sequences are SGHRS and YFSETQ. The trim removed 0 bases at V and 4 bases at J, leaving 11 bases unmatched. CDR3 size: 17 residues. CDR3 DNA: TGCGCCAGCAGCTTGGCTTCCTCAAGCGGGAGTCCAGAGACCCAGTACTTC. It encodes CASSLASSSGSPETQYF.

The chain employs TRBV6-6 and TRBJ1-1; TRBD1 might be the D (6 bases). V gave up 6 bases and J gave up 5 bases, with 13 bases separating them. This CDR3 spans 13 amino acids. Germline CDR1 and CDR2: MNHNY and SVGAGI (reference sequence). CDR3 nucleotide sequence: TGTGCCAGCAGGCCCCCAGGGGCGACTGAAGCTTTCTTT. Its protein is CASRPPGATEAFF.

This chain connects TRBV19 to TRBJ1-5; D is possibly TRBD1 (6 bases). Germline CDR1 reads LNHDA; CDR2 reads SQIVND (reference sequence). V was trimmed by 4 bases and J by 2 bases, leaving 18 bases between them. The CDR3 is 17 residues long. The CDR3 loop reads CASSTTGQPGGNQPQHF. The CDR3 nucleotides read TGTGCCAGTAGTACGACTGGGCAGCCAGGGGGCAATCAGCCCCAGCATTTT. Full variable domain (remainder filled in from reference TRBV19 and TRBJ1-5): DGGITQSPKYLFRKEGQNVTLSCEQNLNHDAMYWYRQDPGQGLRLIYYSQIVNDFQKGDIAEGYSVSREKKESFPLTVTSAQKNPTAFYLCASSTTGQPGGNQPQHFGDGTRLSIL.

This chain uses TRBV4-2 with TRBJ2-2, with 7 bases that match TRBD1. The trim removed 0 bases at V and 1 base at J, leaving 2 bases unmatched. In germline, CDR1 is LGHNA, CDR2 YNFKEQ. The CDR3 consists of 16 residues. The CDR3 DNA reads TGTGCCAGCAGCCAAGAGACAGGGATGAACACCGGGGAGCTGTTTTTT. Translating gives CASSQETGMNTGELFF.

The chain employs TRBV11-2 and TRBJ2-1; D is undetermined. V lost 5 bases and J lost 7, with 9 bases in between. CDR1 and CDR2 from the germline V gene are SGHAT and FQNNGV. This CDR3 has 12 amino acids. CDR3 in DNA: TGTGCCAGCAGCCGGATCGGGAATGAGCAGTTCTTC. Translated: CASSRIGNEQFF. Full variable domain (remainder filled in from reference TRBV11-2 and TRBJ2-1): EAGVAQSPRYKIIEKRQSVAFWCNPISGHATLYWYQQILGQGPKLLIQFQNNGVVDDSQLPKDRFSAERLKGVDSTLKIQPAKLEDSAVYLCASSRIGNEQFFGPGTRLTVL.

The chain recombines TRBV19 with TRBJ1-1; D remains ambiguous. This CDR3 has 15 amino acids. Between the trimmed V and J ends, which lost 6 bases and 4 bases, there was a span of 18 bases. CDR1 is LNHDA and CDR2 is SQIVND in the germline V gene (reference sequence). The chain's CDR3 is CASRMRKPTTTEAFF. CDR3 sequence (DNA): TGTGCCAGTAGGATGAGAAAACCAACCACCACTGAAGCTTTCTTT.

This clone has a single count. This chain uses TRBV5-1 with TRBJ2-6, with TRBD1 matching 9 bases. Trimming removed 4 bases from V and 7 bases from J; junction bases left unmatched: 6. From germline, CDR1 is SGHRS and CDR2 YFSETQ. This CDR3 contains 15 residues. This CDR3 is CASSLRTGAANVLTF. In nucleotides, the CDR3 is TGCGCCAGCAGCCTGCGGACAGGGGCCGCCAACGTCCTGACTTTC.

The chain joins TRBV7-9 to TRBJ2-7, with 10 bases matching TRBD2. This CDR3 contains 16 residues. Germline V CDR1 and CDR2: SEHNR, FQNEAQ (reference sequence). After removal of 1 base from V and 4 bases from J, the junction contained 7 bases not matched to a gene. CDR3 in amino acids: CASSLGLAGEIYEQYF. The DNA for the CDR3 is TGTGCCAGCAGCTTAGGGCTAGCGGGAGAGATTTACGAGCAGTACTTC.